The 26 T cell receptor beta chains below were found in one sample sequenced in a study of shared clonotypes between healthy human individuals. Libraries were prepared by immunoSEQ multiplex PCR; TCRdb keeps only in-frame clonotypes and omits some of them. The sample includes some 500,000 clones, about 96% of them seen just once. What was sequenced was naive CD4+ T cells sorted from blood. Subset described: CD45RA+ positively selected. The receptors here all came from a young woman in good health.

V usage is TRBV28 and J usage is TRBJ1-2; 7 bases line up with TRBD1. V gave up 10 bases and J gave up 7 bases; unmatched junction bases: 21. Per the germline V gene, CDR1 is MDHEN and CDR2 is SYDVKM. The CDR3 is made up of 16 amino acids. DNA for the CDR3: TGTGCCACCGACGTGGACCAGGACAGGAGGGCCGGTGGCTACACCTTC. Translation gives CATDVDQDRRAGGYTF.

The chain uses TRBV27 and TRBJ2-7; D is unresolved. From germline, CDR1 is MNHEY and CDR2 SMNVEV (reference sequence). Trimming took 2 bases from V and 2 from J, leaving 7 bases between them. CDR3 length equals 13 residues. In DNA form, the CDR3 reads TGTGCCAGCAGTTTAAAGGCACCCTACGAGCAGTACTTC. This gives the protein CASSLKAPYEQYF.

CDR3 amino acids: CATGQGAYEQYF. CDR3 nucleotides: TGTGCCACAGGACAGGGGGCCTACGAGCAGTACTTC. The chain employs TRBV15 and TRBJ2-7; 10 bases are a match to TRBD1. Germline loops: CDR1 LNHNV, CDR2 YYDKDF (reference sequence). The CDR3 loop spans 12 amino acids. V trimming: 9 bases; J trimming: 2 bases; junction bases outside the gene matches: 1.

V gene TRBV27 combines with J gene TRBJ1-1; D is uncertain. The V and J ends lost 3 bases and 12 bases respectively, with 14 bases between them. The CDR3 sequence is 12 residues long. Per the germline V gene, CDR1 is MNHEY and CDR2 is SMNVEV (reference sequence). The chain's CDR3 is CASSFREGVPFF. The DNA of the CDR3 is TGTGCCAGCAGTTTCAGAGAAGGCGTCCCTTTCTTT.

V usage is TRBV28 and J usage is TRBJ2-5, with 12 nucleotides matching TRBD1. The J call may be in error: the DNA end matches TRBJ2-7 better. Looked up from germline, CDR1 is MDHEN and CDR2 is SYDVKM. This CDR3 comprises 16 residues. The chain's CDR3 is CASRPGDRGHSYEQYF. In nucleotides, the CDR3 is TGTGCCAGCAGGCCCGGGGACAGGGGGCACTCCTACGAGCAGTACTTC.

A word on this clone: At one end, the junction sequence differs from germline, possibly due to a read error. The rearrangement uses TRBV2 and TRBJ2-4, with a weak D call TRBD1 (8 bases). Looked up from germline, CDR1 is SNHLY and CDR2 is FYNNEI. This CDR3 region has 13 residues. CDR3 DNA sequence: TGTGCCGCGAAACGGCCCAGCGGGGACAGGACGATCTTC. Amino acid sequence: CAAKRPSGDRTIF. The full variable domain, rest sourced from reference TRBV2 and TRBJ2-4, is EPEVTQTPSHQVTQMGQEVILRCVPISNHLYFYWYRQILGQKVEFLVSFYNNEISEKSEIFDDQFSVERPDGSNFTLKIRSTKLEDSAMYFCAAKRPSGDRTIFGAGTRLSVL.

The chain combines TRBV6-6 with TRBJ2-1; TRBD2 might be the D (5 bases). V lost 6 bases, J lost 4 bases, and 19 bases lay in between. Germline V lookup: CDR1 MNHNY, CDR2 SVGAGI (reference sequence). CDR3 length: 16 amino acids. CDR3 protein: CASSPMGVYRYNEQFF. For the CDR3, the DNA is TGTGCCAGCAGCCCTATGGGAGTGTATCGGTACAATGAGCAGTTCTTC.

The chain uses TRBV10-3 and TRBJ2-7; a weak D match, TRBD2 (5 bases). CDR3 length equals 12 residues. CDR1 and CDR2 from the germline V gene are ENHRY and SYGVKD. The V end lost 5 bases, the J end lost 7 bases, and 12 bases lay between the germline ends. Here the CDR3 reads CAISRTGGEQYF. CDR3 nucleotide sequence: TGTGCCATCAGTAGGACGGGCGGGGAGCAGTACTTC.

V usage is TRBV19 and J usage is TRBJ2-1; the D gene is possibly TRBD2 (5 bases). Germline V lookup: CDR1 LNHDA, CDR2 SQIVND (reference sequence). This CDR3 is 12 amino acids long. The V gene lost 2 bases and the J gene lost 8 bases, with 7 bases spanning the gap. CDR3 loop: CASSIRGHEQFF. The CDR3 region has the DNA TGTGCCAGTAGTATACGAGGGCATGAGCAGTTCTTC.

The CDR3 loop reads CASSYPGTGGREQFF. The CDR3, as DNA: TGTGCCAGCAGTTACCCCGGGACAGGGGGCCGCGAGCAGTTCTTC. The V call is TRBV6-5, the J call TRBJ2-1; 12 bases line up with TRBD1. The CDR3 consists of 15 residues. Trimming removed 2 bases from V and 10 bases from J; junction bases left unmatched: 6. Germline V gene lookup returns CDR1 MNHEY and CDR2 SVGAGI.

CDR3 coding DNA: TGTGCCAGCAGTGATCAGGGGACCCCTGGGACAGGATGGGGAAAAGAGACCCAGTACTTC. It yields the protein CASSDQGTPGTGWGKETQYF. The V call is TRBV6-1, the J call TRBJ2-5; 8 nucleotides line up with TRBD1. The CDR3 is made up of 20 amino acids. CDR1 MNHNS and CDR2 SASEGT come from the germline V gene. V was clipped by 3 bases and J by 3 bases; unmatched bases: 21.

The V and J genes are TRBV29-1 and TRBJ2-5; D is perhaps TRBD1 or TRBD2 (7 bases each). The CDR3 has 12 residues. Trimming shortened V by 7 bases and J by 6 bases, and 15 bases separated the two germline ends. Germline CDR1 SQVTM, CDR2 ANQGSEA. Here the CDR3 DNA reads TGCAGCGGGGGAGGGGGCGCAAAGACCCAGTACTTC. Amino acid sequence: CSGGGGAKTQYF.

The genes are TRBV28 and TRBJ1-1; a possible D gene is TRBD1 (5 bases). The CDR3 consists of 14 residues. Trimming took 3 bases from V and 0 from J, leaving 8 bases between them. The germline CDR1 and CDR2 sequences are MDHEN and SYDVKM. The CDR3 DNA reads as TGTGCCAGCAGTTTGGGGGGGTTGAACACTGAAGCTTTCTTT. This codes for CASSLGGLNTEAFF.

The chain has TRBV6-1 and TRBJ1-1, with D perhaps TRBD1 (6 bases). Trimming cost V 0 bases and J 9 bases, with 14 bases left between them. The germline CDR1 and CDR2 sequences are MNHNS and SASEGT. The CDR3 is 14 residues long. The CDR3 region has the DNA TGTGCCAGCAGTGAAGCGGGGCGGGGGCCCAAAGCTTTCTTT. Protein sequence: CASSEAGRGPKAFF.

The rearrangement uses TRBV19 and TRBJ2-2; TRBD2 might be the D (6 bases). V lost 3 bases and J 1 base, leaving 12 bases between the germline ends. The CDR3 has 16 amino acids. The germline CDR1 and CDR2 sequences are LNHDA and SQIVND (reference sequence). CDR3 protein: CASSIGSGENTGELFF. The CDR3 nucleotides are TGTGCCAGTAGTATCGGGAGCGGAGAGAACACCGGGGAGCTGTTTTTT.

The chain uses TRBV6-5 and TRBJ2-7, with D uncertain. Trimming stripped 0 bases from V and 0 bases from J, with 3 bases between. The CDR3 covers 13 residues. Germline values: CDR1 MNHEY, CDR2 SVGAGI. The DNA of the CDR3 is TGTGCCAGCAGTTACTCTCGCTCCTACGAGCAGTACTTC. It is translated as CASSYSRSYEQYF.

The V call is TRBV5-1, the J call TRBJ2-1, with D maybe TRBD1 (5 bases). This CDR3 has 15 amino acids. The V end was cut by 4 bases, the J end by 1 base, with 12 bases between. Germline V CDR1 and CDR2: SGHRS, YFSETQ. CDR3 sequence reads: CASSPRQQSYNEQFF. The DNA of the CDR3 is TGCGCCAGCAGCCCCCGACAGCAATCCTACAATGAGCAGTTCTTC.

In the case of this clone: The sample carries other DNA sequences with the same CDR3. J is TRBJ2-5 and V is TRBV6-6; D might be TRBD2 (7 bases). The CDR3 sequence is 12 residues long. Trimming left V 9 bases short and J 5 bases short, with 13 bases between. Germline lookup yields CDR1 MNHNY and CDR2 SVGAGI (reference sequence). CDR3 nucleotides: TGTGCCAGTTCGAGGGGGGGGGAGACCCAGTACTTC. It specifies CASSRGGETQYF.

The V gene is TRBV6-5, the J gene TRBJ2-4; tentatively, D is TRBD2 (6 bases). The CDR3 is 15 residues long. Germline loops: CDR1 MNHEY, CDR2 SVGAGI. With 4 bases removed from V and 1 base from J, the gap between germline ends came to 11 bases. The CDR3 DNA reads TGTGCCAGCAGTTTGGAGGGTTTCGCCAAAAACATTCAGTACTTC. It codes for CASSLEGFAKNIQYF.

The chain links TRBV27 to TRBJ2-7, with TRBD1 matching 11 bases. The germline V gene encodes CDR1 MNHEY and CDR2 SMNVEV (reference sequence). CDR3 size: 14 residues. V dropped 5 bases and J dropped 4; count of bases not matched to a gene: 4. The CDR3 region is CASSLRDRGYEQYF. The CDR3 nucleotides read TGTGCCAGCAGTCTCAGGGACAGGGGGTACGAGCAGTACTTC.

The J gene is TRBJ2-1, the V gene TRBV5-6; D possibly matches TRBD1 or TRBD2 (5 bases each). Trimming pared 2 bases from V and 4 bases from J, leaving 10 bases between. The CDR3 is 14 residues long. In germline, CDR1 is SGHDT, CDR2 YYEEEE. CDR3 residues: CASSFGTAYNEQFF. Written as DNA, the CDR3 is TGTGCCAGCAGCTTTGGGACGGCATACAATGAGCAGTTCTTC.

This chain links TRBV23-1 with TRBJ1-5; 10 bases are shared with TRBD1. TRBV23-1 is an ORF for which the function is uncertain. This CDR3 has 16 residues. V trimming: 4 bases; J trimming: 3 bases; junction bases outside the gene matches: 6. CDR3 bases: TGCGCCAGCAGTCCACCGGGGACAGGGGCCAATCAGCCCCAGCATTTT. It specifies CASSPPGTGANQPQHF.

The V gene is TRBV9, the J gene TRBJ2-3; 8 bases fit TRBD2. Germline CDR1 is SGDLS and CDR2 is YYNGEE. The CDR3 covers 18 residues. V trimming: 4 bases; J trimming: 4 bases; junction bases outside the gene matches: 17. DNA of the CDR3: TGTGCCAGCAGCCTCGGATCCGGGACTAGAAATCTTCCAGATACGCAGTATTTT. Protein: CASSLGSGTRNLPDTQYF.

The chain carries TRBV28 and TRBJ1-1; D remains unclear. Germline V gene sequence: CDR1 MDHEN, CDR2 SYDVKM. Trimming shortened V by 6 bases and J by 3 bases, and 11 bases separated the two germline ends. The CDR3 spans 13 residues. DNA for the CDR3: TGTGCCAGCAGGTACGGTGGGGACACTGAAGCTTTCTTT. Translated, it gives CASRYGGDTEAFF. Full variable domain (outside the CDR3, taken from reference TRBV28 and TRBJ1-1): DVKVTQSSRYLVKRTGEKVFLECVQDMDHENMFWYRQDPGLGLRLIYFSYDVKMKEKGDIPEGYSVSREKKERFSLILESASTNQTSMYLCASRYGGDTEAFFGQGTRLTVV.

J is TRBJ2-5 and V is TRBV28; D perhaps matches TRBD1 (5 bases). Looked up from germline, CDR1 is MDHEN and CDR2 is SYDVKM. V shed 4 bases and J shed 3 bases, with 9 bases lying between them. The CDR3 totals 13 residues. DNA of the CDR3: TGTGCCAGCAGTTCCTCAGGGAAAGAGACCCAGTACTTC. It encodes CASSSSGKETQYF.

The chain is built from TRBV5-4 and TRBJ2-5, with D hard to call. The CDR3 covers 13 residues. Trimming stripped 4 bases from V and 0 bases from J, with 7 bases between. Looked up from germline, CDR1 is SGHNT and CDR2 is YYREEE (reference sequence). The CDR3 coding sequence is TGTGCCAGCAGCCGTGAACACCAAGAGACCCAGTACTTC. Translation: CASSREHQETQYF.